What follows describes a single T cell receptor beta chain. Source study methods: By means of reference gene primer amplification, nucleated cell counts were estimated. The assay was immunoSEQ multiplex PCR, and TCRdb's table has in-frame clones only and misses some. D and trimming were read from the DNA, whereas the V and J calls and clone size are those reported in that table. Of roughly 250,000 clones in the sample, roughly 81% were seen once. This sample is drawn from a study of blood T cell repertoires in COVID-19. Study as a whole: Spain, Italy and the United States supplied samples that represented acute and convalescent COVID-19. Nucleic acid was either cDNA or gDNA, and it came from T cells, B-cell-depleted T cells, or PBMCs.

Germline V lookup: CDR1 MNHNY, CDR2 SVGAGI (reference sequence). V was clipped by 5 bases and J by 4 bases; unmatched bases: 5. The CDR3 has 14 amino acids. The receptor comes from a man aged 45-65 years with acute or convalescent COVID-19. Material: peripheral blood. This chain joins TRBV6-6 and TRBJ1-2; 9 bases match TRBD1. In DNA form, the CDR3 reads TGTGCCAGCAGTCCAACAGGGGGCAGCTATGGCTACACCTTC. It yields the protein CASSPTGGSYGYTF.